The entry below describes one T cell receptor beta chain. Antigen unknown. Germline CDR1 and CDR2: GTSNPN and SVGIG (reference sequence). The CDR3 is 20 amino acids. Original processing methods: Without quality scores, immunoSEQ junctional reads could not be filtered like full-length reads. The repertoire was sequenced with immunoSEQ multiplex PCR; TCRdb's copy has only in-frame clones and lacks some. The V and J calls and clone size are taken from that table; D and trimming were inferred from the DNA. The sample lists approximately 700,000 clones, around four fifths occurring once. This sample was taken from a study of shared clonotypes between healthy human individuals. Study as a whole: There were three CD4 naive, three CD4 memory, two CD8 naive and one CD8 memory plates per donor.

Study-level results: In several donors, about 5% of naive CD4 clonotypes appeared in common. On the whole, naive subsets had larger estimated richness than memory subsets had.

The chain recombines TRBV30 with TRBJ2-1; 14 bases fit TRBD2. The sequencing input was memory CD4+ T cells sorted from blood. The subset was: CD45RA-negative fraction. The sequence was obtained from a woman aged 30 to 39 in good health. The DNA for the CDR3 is TGTGAAATTAAATCCGGGACTAGCGGGAGCCCGGTGGGGTCCTACAATGAGCAGTTCTTC. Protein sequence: CEIKSGTSGSPVGSYNEQFF.